This T cell receptor beta chain was recorded in a study of blood T cell repertoires in COVID-19. Across the whole study: The United States, Italy and Spain provided the acute and convalescent COVID-19 samples. The cDNA or gDNA used as material had been derived from T cells, B-cell-depleted T cells, or PBMCs.

In the authors' methods: Reference gene primers were amplified, and this amplification served to estimate nucleated cell counts. Sequencing used immunoSEQ multiplex PCR; TCRdb keeps in-frame clones, though not all of them. D and trimming come from the DNA, and the V and J calls and clone size come from that table. The sample lists about 170,000 clones, around four fifths occurring once. This CDR3 spans 14 amino acids. After removal of 5 bases from V and 7 bases from J, the junction contained 11 bases not matched to a gene. Germline values: CDR1 SGHAT, CDR2 FQDESV (reference sequence). The J gene is TRBJ2-7, the V gene TRBV11-1, with 7 bases that match TRBD1. The receptor was derived from a woman older than 75 with acute or convalescent COVID-19. The specimen sequenced was peripheral blood. The CDR3 spells CASSRDRAPGEQYF. DNA of the CDR3: TGTGCCAGCAGCCGGGACAGAGCCCCGGGGGAGCAGTACTTC.